These 14 T cell receptor beta chains share one sample of origin, sequenced in a study of blood T cell repertoires in COVID-19. The repertoire was sequenced with immunoSEQ multiplex PCR; TCRdb's copy has only in-frame clones and lacks some. The sample has about 120,000 clones, 75% to 80% seen once; the top ten hold about a sixth. The sample consisted of peripheral blood. All receptors come from a woman of 80 years or more with active or convalescent COVID-19.

This clone was detected a few times. The chain combines TRBV10-3 with TRBJ2-1; 7 bases are a match to TRBD2. The CDR3 contains 14 residues. The germline V gene has CDR1 ENHRY and CDR2 SYGVKD. Trimming cost V 4 bases and J 8 bases; bases outside gene matches: 8. The CDR3 spells CAISAGLDRDEQFF. CDR3 coding DNA: TGTGCCATCAGTGCAGGACTAGATCGGGATGAGCAGTTCTTC.

The V gene is TRBV21-1, the J gene TRBJ2-1; TRBD2 is the table's D call, not checked against the DNA. TRBV21-1 is a known pseudogene. The CDR3 covers 14 residues. CDR3 protein: CASSKRSAGNEQFF. CDR3 in DNA: TGTGCCAGCAGCAAACGTAGCGCGGGCAATGAGCAGTTCTTC.

CDR3 DNA: TGTGCCAGCAGACCCGGGACTAGCGCCGAGACCCAGTACTTC. Protein sequence: CASRPGTSAETQYF. The chain employs TRBV2 and TRBJ2-5; 10 nucleotides line up with TRBD2. The CDR3 runs 14 residues. V lost 6 bases to trimming and J lost 5 bases; unmatched junction nucleotides: 6. Germline CDR1 SNHLY, CDR2 FYNNEI.

This CDR3 reads CASSSWADSYEQYF. DNA for the CDR3: TGCGCCAGCAGCTCGTGGGCAGACTCCTACGAGCAGTACTTC. The chain combines TRBV5-1 with TRBJ2-7; no definite D call. The CDR3 has 14 residues. The germline V gene has CDR1 SGHRS and CDR2 YFSETQ. The ends were cut back, 3 bases at V and 0 bases at J, with 10 bases in the middle.

The chain joins TRBV2 to TRBJ2-1, with 7 nucleotides matching TRBD2. CDR1 and CDR2 (germline): SNHLY, FYNNEI. The ends lost 4 bases at V and 7 bases at J; junction bases unmatched: 10. The CDR3 spans 15 residues. The CDR3 loop reads CASSVWGRVSNEQFF. CDR3 DNA sequence: TGTGCCAGCAGTGTATGGGGGAGGGTTTCGAATGAGCAGTTCTTC.

The genes are TRBV15 and TRBJ1-2; D unresolved. The V and J ends lost 1 base and 2 bases respectively, with 5 bases between them. The CDR3 consists of 13 residues. The V gene's germline CDR1 is LNHNV and CDR2 YYDKDF (reference sequence). The CDR3 coding sequence is TGTGCCACCAGCAGAGCGTTGAACTATGGCTACACCTTC. Encoded protein: CATSRALNYGYTF.

There are a few counts of this clone. The rearrangement uses TRBV11-2 and TRBJ2-7; D gene ambiguous. Germline V gene lookup returns CDR1 SGHAT and CDR2 FQNNGV. This CDR3 comprises 12 residues. With 2 bases removed from V and 1 base from J, the gap between germline ends came to 3 bases. CDR3: CASSLLSYEQYF. The CDR3 nucleotides are TGTGCCAGCAGCTTACTGTCCTACGAGCAGTACTTC.

J is TRBJ2-1 and V is TRBV5-1, with TRBD1 matching 7 bases. The V gene's germline CDR1 is SGHRS and CDR2 YFSETQ. This CDR3 comprises 15 residues. V shed 1 base and J 1 base; nucleotides not matched to a gene: 2. The CDR3 nucleotides read TGCGCCAGCAGCTTGAGGACAGGATCCTACAATGAGCAGTTCTTC. Translating gives CASSLRTGSYNEQFF.

V and J are TRBV29-1 and TRBJ2-3; D possibly corresponds to TRBD2 (5 bases). The CDR3 contains 14 residues. V shed 4 bases and J shed 4 bases, with 15 bases lying between them. Germline lookup yields CDR1 SQVTM and CDR2 ANQGSEA. CDR3 amino acids: CSVVRSGSSDTQYF. The CDR3 bases are TGCAGCGTTGTACGGAGCGGTAGTTCAGATACGCAGTATTTT.

The chain combines TRBV9 with TRBJ2-3; D possibly corresponds to TRBD2 (6 bases). V shed 3 bases and J shed 3 bases, with 14 bases lying between them. Germline V lookup: CDR1 SGDLS, CDR2 YYNGEE. The CDR3 spans 15 residues. The CDR3 DNA sequence: TGTGCCAGCAGCGGGCCCCAACTAGCTACAGATACGCAGTATTTT. Encoded protein: CASSGPQLATDTQYF. The full variable domain, in which reference TRBV9 and TRBJ2-3 provide the parts outside the CDR3, is DSGVTQTPKHLITATGQRVTLRCSPRSGDLSVYWYQQSLDQGLQFLIQYYNGEERAKGNILERFSAQQFPDLHSELNLSSLELGDSALYFCASSGPQLATDTQYFGPGTRLTVL.

V and J are TRBV18 and TRBJ1-3; no reliable D call. The germline V gene has CDR1 KGHSH and CDR2 LQKENI. V was clipped by 1 base and J by 4 bases, with 11 bases between them. The CDR3 runs to 15 residues. The CDR3 spells CASSPQPGTGNTIYF. In nucleotides, the CDR3 is TGTGCCAGCTCACCACAACCGGGAACAGGAAACACCATATATTTT.

This clone was counted once. The V gene is TRBV11-1, the J gene TRBJ2-3; D may be TRBD1 (5 bases). Trimming took 1 base from V and 4 from J, leaving 9 bases between them. The CDR3 consists of 14 residues. The germline V gene has CDR1 SGHAT and CDR2 FQDESV (reference sequence). CDR3 DNA: TGTGCCAGCAGCTTAGTCAGGGTCTCAGATACGCAGTATTTT. Its protein product is CASSLVRVSDTQYF.

The DNA for the CDR3 is TGCAGTGCTAGAATCCACACTGAGCAGTTCTTC. It is translated as CSARIHTEQFF. V usage is TRBV20-1 and J usage is TRBJ2-1; D is ambiguous. The CDR3 has 11 amino acids. Germline loops: CDR1 DFQATT, CDR2 SNEGSKA (reference sequence). V lost 2 bases and J 9 bases, leaving 8 bases between the germline ends.

V gene TRBV7-3 combines with J gene TRBJ2-6; 9 positions agree with TRBD1. The V gene's germline CDR1 is SGHTA and CDR2 FQGTGA. V shed 1 base, J shed 0 bases, and the junction held 7 bases outside the gene matches. The length of the CDR3 is 19 residues. The CDR3 here is CASSLKGTGPPSGANVLTF. CDR3 DNA: TGTGCCAGCAGCTTAAAAGGGACAGGGCCCCCCTCTGGGGCCAACGTCCTGACTTTC.